The 3 T cell receptor beta chains reported below all come from one sample, sequenced in a study of control samples from healthy donors and cancer patients. Data came from immunoSEQ multiplex PCR; TCRdb stores just in-frame clones and leaves some out. The sample shows about 44,000 clones, about 90% of them seen only once. The sequenced material came from PBMCs. The receptor set was obtained from a woman aged 55-69 years with lung cancer.

This clone has just a few counts. DNA for the CDR3: TGTGCCACCAGTGAGACAGGGGCCCTGAATGAGCAGTTCTTC. Translation: CATSETGALNEQFF. The rearrangement joins TRBV24-1 to TRBJ2-1; 8 bases agree with TRBD1. The ends lost 4 bases at V and 7 bases at J; junction bases unmatched: 5. The CDR3 has 14 residues. CDR1 KGHDR and CDR2 SFDVKD come from the germline V gene.

This clone was seen a single time. This chain links TRBV12-3 or TRBV12-4 with TRBJ2-5; unclear D gene. The V end lost 5 bases, the J end lost 1 base, and 2 bases lay between the germline ends. The CDR3 runs to 11 residues. The CDR3 is CASSPQETQYF. The DNA of the CDR3 is TGTGCCAGCAGTCCCCAAGAGACCCAGTACTTC.

The chain links TRBV7-2 to TRBJ2-7; TRBD2 is a possible D gene (6 bases). The CDR3 spans 14 residues. Germline V gene lookup returns CDR1 SGHTA and CDR2 FQGNSA. The V end was cut by 0 bases, the J end by 2 bases, with 8 bases between. The CDR3 nucleotides are TGTGCCAGCAGCTTAGCGGGAGGCGCCTACGAGCAGTACTTC. Residues: CASSLAGGAYEQYF.